One and the same sample provided the 8 T cell receptor beta chains below, sequenced in a study of T-cell memory formation after mild COVID-19. TCRdb ran MiXCR on the 5' RACE reads and lists one entry per CDR3 protein. The sample records approximately 560,000 distinct CDR3 sequences, about 18% being singletons. The sequencing sample was made of PBMCs or a T cell subset sorted from them (not recorded which). These receptor sequences come from an adult woman who had mild COVID-19 (a few samples of this study predate the infection). Cell type and time point are not known.

This CDR3 reads CASSPDGGSQPQHF. The CDR3 nucleotides read TGTGCCAGCTCACCCGATGGGGGGAGCCAGCCCCAGCATTTT. This sequence joins TRBV18 and TRBJ1-5; weak D call: TRBD1 (5 bases). Germline CDR1 reads KGHSH; CDR2 reads LQKENI. The CDR3 extends over 14 amino acids. V lost 3 bases to trimming and J lost 7 bases, with 13 bases between them.

This chain uses TRBV6-5 with TRBJ1-2; TRBD1 might be the D (6 bases). The CDR3 spans 15 residues. The V end lost 2 bases, the J end lost 5 bases, and 15 bases lay between the germline ends. The V gene's germline CDR1 is MNHEY and CDR2 SVGAGI. The CDR3: CASSYTDRLSYGYTF. The CDR3 DNA follows: TGTGCCAGCAGTTACACTGACAGGCTCTCGTATGGCTACACCTTC.

This clonotype showed up just a few times. The rearrangement joins TRBV25-1 to TRBJ1-2, with 8 nucleotides matching TRBD1. The V segment lost 5 bases and the J segment 4 bases; nucleotides outside the gene matches: 3. CDR3 length: 13 amino acids. Germline V lookup: CDR1 MGHDK, CDR2 SYGVNS. CDR3 bases: TGTGCCAGCAGTCAGGGGGCCGGCTATGGCTACACCTTC. Its protein product is CASSQGAGYGYTF.

CDR3: CASSHGRNTEAFF. Here the CDR3 DNA reads TGTGCCAGCTCACACGGGAGGAACACTGAAGCTTTCTTT. The V call is TRBV18, the J call TRBJ1-1; D call uncertain. V was shortened by 4 bases and J by 1 base, with 7 bases between the two germline ends. This CDR3 spans 13 amino acids. Germline values: CDR1 KGHSH, CDR2 LQKENI.

This clonotype was counted only a few times. The chain combines TRBV5-1 with TRBJ1-6; no definite D call. The CDR3 spans 16 residues. Germline V gene sequence: CDR1 SGHRS, CDR2 YFSETQ. V lost 1 base and J lost 9, with 17 bases in between. CDR3 protein: CASSLMAPIRGSPLHF. As DNA, the CDR3 is TGCGCCAGCAGCTTGATGGCTCCAATACGAGGTTCACCCCTCCACTTT. The full variable domain, rest sourced from reference TRBV5-1 and TRBJ1-6, is KAGVTQTPRYLIKTRGQQVTLSCSPISGHRSVSWYQQTPGQGLQFLFEYFSETQRNKGNFPGRFSGRQFSNSRSEMNVSTLELGDSALYLCASSLMAPIRGSPLHFGNGTRLTVT.

The rearrangement joins TRBV5-1 to TRBJ2-7; a possible D gene is TRBD2 (5 bases). V was shortened by 6 bases and J by 5 bases, with 18 bases between the two germline ends. This CDR3 region has 14 residues. Germline V gives CDR1 SGHRS, CDR2 YFSETQ. The CDR3 loop reads CASTWRVGTDEQYF. The CDR3 nucleotides read TGCGCCAGCACTTGGCGGGTGGGCACGGACGAGCAGTACTTC.

The table lists this clonotype with many counts. The chain is built from TRBV5-1 and TRBJ2-2, with D perhaps assigned TRBD1 or TRBD2 (5 bases each). V lost 5 bases and J 1 base, leaving 12 bases between the germline ends. Germline assignment: CDR1 SGHRS and CDR2 YFSETQ. The CDR3 runs to 15 residues. CDR3 DNA: TGCGCCAGCAGGACGGGACCGATGAACACCGGGGAGCTGTTTTTT. This translates into CASRTGPMNTGELFF.

The chain joins TRBV7-3 to TRBJ2-1; a weak D match, TRBD2 (7 bases). Germline V gene lookup returns CDR1 SGHTA and CDR2 FQGTGA. The CDR3 loop spans 19 amino acids. Trimming took 0 bases from V and 1 from J, leaving 19 bases between them. The CDR3 nucleotides read TGTGCCAGCAGCTTAACGCGGGGGCGCGGGAGTATGTCCTACAATGAGCAGTTCTTC. This codes for CASSLTRGRGSMSYNEQFF.